This TCR beta chain appears in the sequencing data of a study of identical twins. The germline gives CDR1 DFQATT, CDR2 SNEGSKA (reference sequence). Losses at the gene ends were 5 bases for V and 7 bases for J; bases not matched to a gene: 10. The CDR3 consists of 15 residues. Only a few counts were recorded for this clonotype. Each CDR3 protein gets one entry after TCRdb re-called the 5' RACE reads with MiXCR. The table lists fewer than 650,000 distinct CDR3 sequences, less than 9% of them singletons. These same data were also listed under a study on yellow fever vaccine responses in identical twins.

This receptor was identified in a woman between 18 and 30 years old in good health. The J gene is TRBJ2-2, the V gene TRBV20-1; the match to TRBD2 covers 10 bases. Sequenced input: PBMCs. This CDR3 is CSAPKTSGSVGELFF. In DNA, the CDR3 is TGCAGTGCTCCTAAGACTAGCGGGTCGGTCGGGGAGCTGTTTTTT.